The rows below give T cell receptor beta chains drawn from one sample of a study of T cell responses to AZD1222 COVID-19 vaccine. TCRdb keeps only in-frame clones here, not all; method: immunoSEQ multiplex PCR. Among under 200,000 clones, around 90% were seen once, and the ten largest hold approximately 0.97%. The material sequenced was peripheral blood, taken on day 0 of AZD1222 vaccination. The receptors come from an adult in good health. The conserved cysteine and the conserved F or W are not part of the CDR3 here. Expanded clones are given a class, and other clones once, few, many or no size at all.

cdr3_aa: ASSQDEAARRDGYT
v_call: TRBV4-1
clone_size: once
j_call: TRBJ1-2

cdr3_aa: AIRTGGRQDEQY
v_call: TRBV10-3
clone_size: -
j_call: TRBJ2-7

cdr3_aa: ASSQFADYNEQF
v_call: TRBV7-9
clone_size: once
j_call: TRBJ2-1

cdr3_aa: ASSESGYEQY
v_call: TRBV10-1
clone_size: -
j_call: TRBJ2-7

cdr3_aa: ASSQTPGGYT
v_call: TRBV9
clone_size: -
j_call: TRBJ1-2

cdr3_aa: ASSEGLSNEQF
v_call: TRBV2
clone_size: -
j_call: TRBJ2-1

cdr3_aa: ASSRVTVDSYEQY
v_call: TRBV2
clone_size: -
j_call: TRBJ2-7

cdr3_aa: ASSYTGTGDYGYT
v_call: TRBV6-5
clone_size: -
j_call: TRBJ1-2

cdr3_aa: ASNPPKGTDTQY
v_call: TRBV7-9
clone_size: -
j_call: TRBJ2-3

cdr3_aa: ASSSRTGVRYGYT
v_call: TRBV10-2
clone_size: -
j_call: TRBJ1-2

cdr3_aa: ASSYSAISTDTQY
v_call: TRBV6-7
clone_size: few
j_call: TRBJ2-3

cdr3_aa: ASSRDATDTQY
v_call: TRBV18
clone_size: -
j_call: TRBJ2-3

cdr3_aa: ASSEGGRGYGYT
v_call: TRBV9
clone_size: -
j_call: TRBJ1-2

cdr3_aa: ASSPTQVQASGLAYEQY
v_call: TRBV18
clone_size: -
j_call: TRBJ2-7

cdr3_aa: ASSKGQGSNTGELF
v_call: TRBV5-1
clone_size: -
j_call: TRBJ2-2

cdr3_aa: ASSTDNTYEQY
v_call: TRBV9
clone_size: -
j_call: TRBJ2-7

cdr3_aa: ASSPTGQGVDQPQH
v_call: TRBV18
clone_size: -
j_call: TRBJ1-5

cdr3_aa: ASSLARMENSPLH
v_call: TRBV5-6
clone_size: -
j_call: TRBJ1-6

cdr3_aa: ASSQDGEGVGEKLF
v_call: TRBV4-1
clone_size: -
j_call: TRBJ1-4

cdr3_aa: ASSTDRRDTEAF
v_call: TRBV5-4
clone_size: -
j_call: TRBJ1-1

cdr3_aa: ASSHSRTGYEQY
v_call: TRBV4-3
clone_size: once
j_call: TRBJ2-7

cdr3_aa: ASSVASGEKLF
v_call: TRBV6-4
clone_size: -
j_call: TRBJ1-4

cdr3_aa: ASGLVLGTGVSGNTIY
v_call: TRBV12-5
clone_size: -
j_call: TRBJ1-3

cdr3_aa: ASSNHLSRGEQY
v_call: TRBV28
clone_size: -
j_call: TRBJ2-7

cdr3_aa: ASSLLSGTTGELF
v_call: TRBV5-1
clone_size: -
j_call: TRBJ2-2

cdr3_aa: ASSMGHAYEQY
v_call: TRBV11-3
clone_size: -
j_call: TRBJ2-7

cdr3_aa: ACWDSYNEQF
v_call: TRBV10-2
clone_size: -
j_call: TRBJ2-1

cdr3_aa: ASPSRGTNYGYT
v_call: TRBV2
clone_size: -
j_call: TRBJ1-2

cdr3_aa: ASRPGGTEAF
v_call: TRBV12-3/TRBV12-4
clone_size: -
j_call: TRBJ1-1

cdr3_aa: ASGVEATGELF
v_call: TRBV7-3
clone_size: -
j_call: TRBJ2-2

cdr3_aa: ASSMDRVDEKLF
v_call: TRBV28
clone_size: -
j_call: TRBJ1-4

cdr3_aa: ASSLGGFWDSPLH
v_call: TRBV5-4
clone_size: once
j_call: TRBJ1-6

cdr3_aa: ASSPRSGQGPYEQY
v_call: TRBV14
clone_size: -
j_call: TRBJ2-7

cdr3_aa: ASSSPTGELF
v_call: TRBV28
clone_size: -
j_call: TRBJ2-2

cdr3_aa: ASSFTGTFSYEQY
v_call: TRBV27
clone_size: -
j_call: TRBJ2-7

cdr3_aa: ASSDDRPWGEQY
v_call: TRBV7-9
clone_size: -
j_call: TRBJ2-7

cdr3_aa: ASSWGPVGSSYNEQF
v_call: TRBV7-9
clone_size: few
j_call: TRBJ2-1

cdr3_aa: ASSQVWGQGEAYEQY
v_call: TRBV14
clone_size: -
j_call: TRBJ2-7

cdr3_aa: ASSLAGDRYGYT
v_call: TRBV7-2
clone_size: -
j_call: TRBJ1-2

cdr3_aa: ASSSQPGRGNSGNTIY
v_call: TRBV5-1
clone_size: -
j_call: TRBJ1-3

cdr3_aa: ASSEGSGRPYNEQF
v_call: TRBV11-2
clone_size: -
j_call: TRBJ2-1

cdr3_aa: ASSQGEEYNEQF
v_call: TRBV6-2/TRBV6-3
clone_size: few
j_call: TRBJ2-1

cdr3_aa: AISAPAGARTDTQY
v_call: TRBV10-3
clone_size: -
j_call: TRBJ2-3

cdr3_aa: AISGRGSGGGNEQF
v_call: TRBV10-3
clone_size: -
j_call: TRBJ2-1

cdr3_aa: ASKGSPAYNEQF
v_call: TRBV28
clone_size: few
j_call: TRBJ2-1